This T cell receptor beta chain was observed in a study of blood T cell repertoires in COVID-19. Overall study context: Both acute and convalescent COVID-19 samples were obtained from the United States, Italy and Spain. T cells, B-cell-depleted T cells, or PBMCs provided the cDNA or gDNA that served as material.

As regards this clone: Additional DNA sequences in this sample encode the identical CDR3.

Between the trimmed V and J ends, which lost 5 bases and 9 bases, there was a span of 8 bases. This CDR3 comprises 11 residues. Data came from immunoSEQ multiplex PCR; TCRdb stores just in-frame clones and leaves some out. There are approximately 290,000 clones in the sample; 80% to 90% occur only once, and approximately 0.84% lies in the top ten. The TCR sequence derives from a man aged 25-40 years with acute or convalescent COVID-19. This chain joins TRBV12-3 or TRBV12-4 and TRBJ2-1; perhaps TRBD2 as D (5 bases). The sequenced sample was peripheral blood. DNA for the CDR3: TGTGCCAGCAGTCTCCGGGGTGAGCAGTTCTTC. It is translated as CASSLRGEQFF.